The 11 T cell receptor beta chains below come from one sample, sequenced in a study of blood T cell repertoires in COVID-19. Only in-frame clones appear in the TCRdb table, and some are missing; sequencing was by immunoSEQ multiplex PCR. The data show roughly 190,000 clones, 87% seen once. Material for sequencing was PBMCs or T cells enriched from blood (not recorded which). These TCRs come from a woman in her 30s who had recovered from COVID-19.

V and J are TRBV5-5 and TRBJ1-1; 7 bases agree with TRBD1. The CDR3 has 17 amino acids. Germline trimming cut 1 base from V and 0 bases from J; bases unmatched to any gene: 9. CDR1 SGHKS and CDR2 YYEKEE come from the germline V gene (reference sequence). The CDR3 protein is CASSLHRQGPMNTEAFF. Written as DNA, the CDR3 is TGTGCCAGCAGCTTGCATCGACAGGGACCCATGAACACTGAAGCTTTCTTT.

The genes are TRBV7-6 and TRBJ1-5, with TRBD1 as a possible D gene (6 bases). CDR3 length: 14 amino acids. The germline gives CDR1 SGHVS, CDR2 FNYEAQ. V lost 1 base and J lost 4, with 8 bases in between. The CDR3 is CASSLVGQNQPQHF. The CDR3 nucleotides are TGTGCCAGCAGCTTAGTGGGACAAAATCAGCCCCAGCATTTT.

This clone showed up just once. The chain joins TRBV6-5 to TRBJ2-3; no firm D call. Germline loops: CDR1 MNHEY, CDR2 SVGAGI. The length of the CDR3 is 12 residues. V lost 2 bases and J lost 7, with 7 bases in between. The chain's CDR3 is CASSYAENTQYF. The CDR3 nucleotides are TGTGCCAGCAGTTACGCGGAGAATACGCAGTATTTT.

The chain is built from TRBV12-3 or TRBV12-4 and TRBJ1-5; 10 bases are shared with TRBD1. The CDR3 loop spans 13 amino acids. The ends lost 5 bases at V and 6 bases at J; junction bases unmatched: 1. CDR3 nucleotides: TGTGCCAGCAGTGGGACAGGGGTTCAGCCCCAGCATTTT. Translated: CASSGTGVQPQHF.

The rearrangement links TRBV14 to TRBJ2-3; 10 positions agree with TRBD2. V lost 8 bases and J lost 0; bases outside the gene matches: 14. CDR3 length equals 18 residues. Germline loops: CDR1 SGHDN, CDR2 FVKESK. The CDR3 DNA reads as TGTGCCAGCCCCCCGAGGAGTACTAGCGGGGCCAGCACAGATACGCAGTATTTT. The encoded protein is CASPPRSTSGASTDTQYF.

The chain combines TRBV21-1 with TRBJ1-4; TRBD1, as called in the table, went unchecked against the DNA. TRBV21-1 has pseudogene status. CDR3 length: 18 residues. DNA for the CDR3: TGTGCCAGCAGCAAAGCGCTTTGCAGGGGGCGAGAATCTGAAAAACTGTTTTTT. It translates to CASSKALCRGRESEKLFF.

CDR3 region: CAIRDSSSNQPQHF. The CDR3 region has the DNA TGTGCCATCAGGGACAGTTCCAGCAATCAGCCCCAGCATTTT. The chain joins TRBV10-3 to TRBJ1-5, with a tentative D call TRBD1 (6 bases). Germline V gene sequence: CDR1 ENHRY, CDR2 SYGVKD. The V end lost 6 bases, the J end lost 1 base, and 10 bases lay between the germline ends. This CDR3 has 14 amino acids.

This chain uses TRBV4-1 with TRBJ2-5; the D is unclear. Germline values: CDR1 MGHRA, CDR2 YSYEKL. The CDR3 covers 13 residues. V was trimmed by 4 bases and J by 5 bases, leaving 11 bases between them. CDR3 loop: CASSLEVLETQYF. The CDR3 DNA reads as TGCGCCAGCAGCCTCGAGGTTTTGGAGACCCAGTACTTC.

V usage is TRBV7-3 and J usage is TRBJ2-7; 11 positions agree with TRBD2. Germline V gene sequence: CDR1 SGHTA, CDR2 FQGTGA. V dropped 6 bases and J dropped 4; count of bases not matched to a gene: 14. The CDR3 is made up of 17 amino acids. The CDR3 DNA reads as TGTGCCAGCAGGAATTCAGTTAGCGGGAGGGCCATGTACGAGCAGTACTTC. This gives the protein CASRNSVSGRAMYEQYF.

This clone was observed at least ten times. The CDR3 protein is CASSLGAGGFGNEQFF. CDR3 nucleotides: TGTGCCAGCAGCTTAGGGGCGGGAGGTTTTGGGAATGAGCAGTTCTTC. The chain has TRBV7-8 and TRBJ2-1; 8 bases are shared with TRBD2. The junction had 9 bases not matched to a gene; V was cut back by 1 base and J by 7 bases. This CDR3 has 16 residues. Germline V gene lookup returns CDR1 SGHVS and CDR2 FQNEAQ.

This chain uses TRBV4-3 with TRBJ1-1; unclear D gene. The germline V and J ends were trimmed by 2 bases and 0 bases, with 10 bases remaining between them. The CDR3 loop spans 15 amino acids. Germline loops: CDR1 LGHNA, CDR2 YSLEER. CDR3 protein: CASSQTRVMNTEAFF. The CDR3 DNA is TGCGCCAGCAGCCAAACCCGGGTGATGAACACTGAAGCTTTCTTT.